These 7 T cell receptor beta chains share one sample of origin, sequenced in a study of OX40 agonist ivuxolimab in advanced cancers. The method behind the library was the immunoSEQ multiplex PCR assay. Drawn from immuneACCESS, this table holds only the in-frame rearrangements with V and J called that TCRdb kept. Clones are partly lost; checked studies trace under half to an unresolved V gene and leave the rest unexplained. The sample table holds tens of thousands of clones, of which approximately 90% were seen once. The ten largest clones represent approximately 2.6% of the sample. Sample: CD4+ or CD8+ T cells sorted from blood, taken in a trial of the OX40 agonist ivuxolimab. The receptors here all came from an adult with an advanced solid tumor such as melanoma, head and neck, liver or kidney cancer.

The chain has TRBV28 and TRBJ1-4; 9 nucleotides align to TRBD1. Germline values: CDR1 MDHEN, CDR2 SYDVKM. The CDR3 sequence is 13 residues long. Trimming cost V 3 bases and J 7 bases; bases outside gene matches: 0. Here the CDR3 reads CASSLTGGEKLFF. The CDR3 DNA reads TGTGCCAGCAGTTTGACAGGGGGTGAAAAACTGTTTTTT. The whole variable domain, remainder taken from reference TRBV28 and TRBJ1-4, is DVKVTQSSRYLVKRTGEKVFLECVQDMDHENMFWYRQDPGLGLRLIYFSYDVKMKEKGDIPEGYSVSREKKERFSLILESASTNQTSMYLCASSLTGGEKLFFGSGTQLSVL.

Only a few counts were recorded for this clone. This chain's CDR3 is CASSLVSGARGNTQYF. CDR3 DNA sequence: TGTGCCAGCAGCTTAGTTTCTGGTGCCCGGGGGAATACGCAGTATTTT. This rearrangement joins TRBV7-8 to TRBJ2-3, with D perhaps TRBD2 (6 bases). This CDR3 is 16 amino acids long. Trimming cost V 1 base and J 7 bases, with 18 bases left between them. Germline V CDR1 and CDR2: SGHVS, FQNEAQ.

This CDR3 is CASNGKGETQYF. DNA for the CDR3: TGTGCCAGCAACGGCAAGGGGGAGACCCAGTACTTC. This rearrangement joins TRBV28 to TRBJ2-5; D might be TRBD1 (5 bases). Looked up from germline, CDR1 is MDHEN and CDR2 is SYDVKM. Trimming removed 7 bases at V and 5 bases at J, with 11 bases between. The CDR3 is made up of 12 amino acids. Complete variable domain (other parts from reference TRBV28 and TRBJ2-5): DVKVTQSSRYLVKRTGEKVFLECVQDMDHENMFWYRQDPGLGLRLIYFSYDVKMKEKGDIPEGYSVSREKKERFSLILESASTNQTSMYLCASNGKGETQYFGPGTRLLVL.

The chain uses TRBV7-2 and TRBJ2-1; 9 nucleotides match TRBD2. Germline V gene sequence: CDR1 SGHTA, CDR2 FQGNSA. This CDR3 region has 19 residues. The ends lost 3 bases at V and 7 bases at J; junction bases unmatched: 19. The CDR3 is CASSLVYPGASGVGNEQFF. Written as DNA, the CDR3 is TGTGCCAGCAGCTTGGTATATCCTGGGGCTAGCGGGGTTGGAAATGAGCAGTTCTTC.

The V gene is TRBV12-5, the J gene TRBJ1-5; TRBD1 is a possible D gene (5 bases). The CDR3 spans 14 residues. In germline, CDR1 is LGHNT, CDR2 FRNRAP. Trimming stripped 1 base from V and 3 bases from J, with 7 bases between. CDR3 sequence (DNA): TGTGCTAGTGGTTTGGGACAGTCCAATCAGCCCCAGCATTTT. This translates into CASGLGQSNQPQHF. Based on the CDR3 plus reference TRBV12-5 and TRBJ1-5, the full variable domain is DARVTQTPRHKVTEMGQEVTMRCQPILGHNTVFWYRQTMMQGLELLAYFRNRAPLDDSGMPKDRFSAEMPDATLATLKIQPSEPRDSAVYFCASGLGQSNQPQHFGDGTRLSIL.

The CDR3 nucleotides are TGTGCCAGCAGCTTGGCAGGGGTCAATGAGCAGTTCTTC. Protein: CASSLAGVNEQFF. The V call is TRBV5-4, the J call TRBJ2-1, with a possible D match to TRBD1 (6 bases). This CDR3 has 13 amino acids. Trimming pared 0 bases from V and 6 bases from J, leaving 7 bases between. From germline, CDR1 is SGHNT and CDR2 YYREEE (reference sequence).

In this sample, this clone turned up once. The CDR3 protein is CASSLGGGVIGQPQHF. CDR3 sequence (DNA): TGTGCCAGCAGCTTAGGTGGGGGGGTGATAGGTCAGCCCCAGCATTTT. The chain has TRBV7-8 and TRBJ1-5; maybe TRBD1 (5 bases). The germline gives CDR1 SGHVS, CDR2 FQNEAQ. The V gene lost 1 base and the J gene lost 6 bases, with 16 bases spanning the gap. The CDR3 totals 16 residues.